The clone carrying this TCR beta chain came up a few times. Germline and junction disagree at one end, which may indicate a read error. The sample comes from a study of CD8+CD57+ T cells in acquired aplastic anemia. For CDR3 and TCR beta VDJ profiling, genomic DNA was the template used. TCRdb fed the reads into MiXCR, producing one record per CDR3 protein. The sample shows 150,000 to 170,000 distinct CDR3 sequences, about 48% of them seen only once. Patients sequenced had flow cytometry evidence of CD8+CD57+ cell expansion. This sequence originates from a human donor with aplastic anemia. The sequencing input was sorted CD4+, CD8+, or CD8+CD57+ T cells (not recorded which) from PBMCs.

The CDR3 protein is CASSQAGVQETQYF. DNA for the CDR3: TGTGCCAGCAGCCAAGCAGGGGTCCAAGAAACCCAGTACTTC. The genes are TRBV14 and TRBJ2-5; tentatively, D is TRBD1 (6 bases). This CDR3 has 14 amino acids. CDR1 is SGHDN and CDR2 is FVKESK in the germline V gene.